What follows describes a single T cell receptor (beta chain). The sample is drawn from a study of blood T cell repertoires in COVID-19. Across the whole study: The origin of the acute and convalescent COVID-19 samples was the United States, Italy and Spain.

This CDR3 contains 17 residues. Per germline, CDR1 LNHDA and CDR2 SQIVND (reference sequence). V lost 11 bases and J 0 bases, leaving 23 bases between the germline ends. Authors' processing steps: Amplified reference gene primers provided the basis for estimating nucleated cell counts. Generated by immunoSEQ multiplex PCR, the TCRdb table keeps only in-frame clones and is missing some. V, J and clone size are those of that table, while D and trimming were read from the DNA. The sample gives about 250,000 clones, around nine tenths of which show up once; 3% to 3.5% is in the top ten. This clonotype originated in a man in his late teens or twenties with active or convalescent COVID-19. The specimen was peripheral blood. The chain uses TRBV19 and TRBJ1-3; D remains ambiguous. The CDR3 region is CAGPGGPKKNSGNTIYF. DNA of the CDR3: TGTGCCGGGCCCGGAGGACCCAAGAAAAACTCTGGAAACACCATATATTTT. Using reference TRBV19 and TRBJ1-3 for the parts outside the CDR3, the full variable domain is DGGITQSPKYLFRKEGQNVTLSCEQNLNHDAMYWYRQDPGQGLRLIYYSQIVNDFQKGDIAEGYSVSREKKESFPLTVTSAQKNPTAFYLCAGPGGPKKNSGNTIYFGEGSWLTVV.